A single TCR beta chain is shown here with its context. As processed by the authors: Nucleated cell counts were estimated from reference gene primer amplification. Assay used: immunoSEQ multiplex PCR; TCRdb lists only in-frame clones, some missing. V and J calls plus clone size are reproduced from that table; the DNA served to infer D and trimming. The data show 55,000 to 70,000 clones, 60% to 85% seen once. The sample originates from a study of blood T cell repertoires in COVID-19. About the study: The study drew acute and convalescent COVID-19 samples from the United States, Italy and Spain. T cells, B-cell-depleted T cells, or PBMCs provided the cDNA or gDNA that served as material.

CDR1 is SGHRS, CDR2 YFSETQ, per germline. The CDR3 length is 15 residues. Trimming removed 1 base at V and 1 base at J, with 11 bases between. The genes are TRBV5-1 and TRBJ1-1, with D perhaps matching TRBD1 (5 bases). Material for sequencing was peripheral blood. The sequence came from a human donor in a cohort sampled during active COVID-19. This chain's CDR3 is CASSLYRYGNTEAFF. As DNA, the CDR3 is TGCGCCAGCAGCTTGTACAGGTACGGGAACACTGAAGCTTTCTTT.